The source of this T cell receptor beta chain is a study of relationships among human T cell subsets. Th2 cells were selected with anti-CD294 beads after removing CD4+CD56+ natural killer T cells. The study's findings and limits: Th1, Th2 and regulatory subsets overlapped substantially in CDR3 sequences.

TCR alpha and beta CDR3s were amplified from mRNA by semiquantitative ARM-PCR. Exponential amplification used communal superprimers after tagged nested gene-specific primers in ARM-PCR. One entry per CDR3 protein, called by TCRdb with MiXCR from the multiplex PCR reads. The profile shows thousands of distinct CDR3 sequences, 51% of them singletons. In this sample, this clonotype turned up a few times. Antigen specificity is unknown. Sequencing was carried out using CD4+ Th2 cells sorted from blood. The receptor was isolated from a man aged 40-49 years in good health.

The CDR3 region has the DNA TGTGCCAGCAGCCAGACAGGGAGCTCCTACAATGAGCAGTTCTTC. Translating gives CASSQTGSSYNEQFF. The gene calls are TRBV11-2 and TRBJ2-1; 7 bases are shared with TRBD1. This CDR3 comprises 15 residues. V lost 5 bases and J lost 0; bases outside the gene matches: 4. Germline values: CDR1 SGHAT, CDR2 FQNNGV.